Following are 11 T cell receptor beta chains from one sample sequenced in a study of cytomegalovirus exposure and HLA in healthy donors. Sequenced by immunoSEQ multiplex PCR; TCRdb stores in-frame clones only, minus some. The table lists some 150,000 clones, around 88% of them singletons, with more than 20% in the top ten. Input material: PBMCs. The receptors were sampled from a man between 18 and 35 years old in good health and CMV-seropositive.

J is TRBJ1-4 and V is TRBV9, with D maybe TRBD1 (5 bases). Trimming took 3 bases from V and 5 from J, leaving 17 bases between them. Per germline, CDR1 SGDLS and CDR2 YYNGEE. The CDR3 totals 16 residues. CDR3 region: CASSEARAGINEKLFF. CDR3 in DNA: TGTGCCAGCAGCGAGGCTCGGGCAGGGATAAATGAAAAACTGTTTTTT.

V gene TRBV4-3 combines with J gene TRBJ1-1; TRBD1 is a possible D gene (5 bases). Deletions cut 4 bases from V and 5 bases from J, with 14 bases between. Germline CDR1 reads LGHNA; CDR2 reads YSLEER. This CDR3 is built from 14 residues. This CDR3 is CASSPGYPETEAFF. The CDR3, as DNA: TGCGCCAGCAGCCCAGGGTACCCAGAGACTGAAGCTTTCTTT.

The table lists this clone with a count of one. The CDR3 sequence is CASSQALGPSHEQFF. DNA for the CDR3: TGCGCCAGCAGCCAAGCCCTTGGGCCCTCCCATGAGCAGTTCTTC. The chain is built from TRBV4-3 and TRBJ2-1, with unresolved D. Looked up from germline, CDR1 is LGHNA and CDR2 is YSLEER. The V gene lost 1 base and the J gene lost 8 bases, with 15 bases spanning the gap. CDR3 length: 15 residues.

DNA of the CDR3: TGTGCCTGGAGTCAGGGCTATGGCTACACCTTC. Amino acids: CAWSQGYGYTF. V is TRBV30 and J is TRBJ1-2; the D gene is possibly TRBD1 (5 bases). The germline V gene encodes CDR1 GTSNPN and CDR2 SVGIG (reference sequence). The CDR3 extends over 11 amino acids. V was pared by 2 bases and J by 4 bases, with 5 bases between. Filled out from reference TRBV30 and TRBJ1-2, the complete variable domain reads SQTIHQWPATLVQPVGSPLSLECTVEGTSNPNLYWYRQAAGRGLQLLFYSVGIGQISSEVPQNLSASRPQDRQFILSSKKLLLSDSGFYLCAWSQGYGYTFGSGTRLTVV.

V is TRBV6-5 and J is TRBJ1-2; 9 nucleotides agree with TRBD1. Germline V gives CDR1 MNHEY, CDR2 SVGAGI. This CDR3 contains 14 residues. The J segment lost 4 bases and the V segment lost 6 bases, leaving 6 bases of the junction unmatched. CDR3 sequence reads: CASRLQGAGYGYTF. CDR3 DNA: TGTGCCAGCAGGCTACAGGGGGCCGGCTATGGCTACACCTTC.

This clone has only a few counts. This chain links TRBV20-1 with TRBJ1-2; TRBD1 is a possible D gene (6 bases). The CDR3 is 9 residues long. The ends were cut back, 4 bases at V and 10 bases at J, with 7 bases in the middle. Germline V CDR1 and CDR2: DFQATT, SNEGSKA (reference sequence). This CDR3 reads CSATGVYTF. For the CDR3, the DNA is TGCAGTGCTACAGGGGTCTACACCTTC.

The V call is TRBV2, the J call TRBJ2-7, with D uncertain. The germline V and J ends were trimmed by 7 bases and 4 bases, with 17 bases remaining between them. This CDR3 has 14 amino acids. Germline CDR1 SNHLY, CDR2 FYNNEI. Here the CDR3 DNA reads TGTGCCAGCAAAAGCGACCCACCTTATTACGAGCAGTACTTC. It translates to CASKSDPPYYEQYF. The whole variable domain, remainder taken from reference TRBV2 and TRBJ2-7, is EPEVTQTPSHQVTQMGQEVILRCVPISNHLYFYWYRQILGQKVEFLVSFYNNEISEKSEIFDDQFSVERPDGSNFTLKIRSTKLEDSAMYFCASKSDPPYYEQYFGPGTRLTVT.

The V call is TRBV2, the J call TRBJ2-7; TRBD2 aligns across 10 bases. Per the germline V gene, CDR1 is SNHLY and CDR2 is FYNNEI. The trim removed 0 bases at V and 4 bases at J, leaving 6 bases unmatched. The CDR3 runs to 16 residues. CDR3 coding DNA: TGTGCCAGCAGTGAAGCCCTAGCGGGAGCAGGGTACGAGCAGTACTTC. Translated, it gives CASSEALAGAGYEQYF. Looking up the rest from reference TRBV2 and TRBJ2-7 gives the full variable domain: EPEVTQTPSHQVTQMGQEVILRCVPISNHLYFYWYRQILGQKVEFLVSFYNNEISEKSEIFDDQFSVERPDGSNFTLKIRSTKLEDSAMYFCASSEALAGAGYEQYFGPGTRLTVT.

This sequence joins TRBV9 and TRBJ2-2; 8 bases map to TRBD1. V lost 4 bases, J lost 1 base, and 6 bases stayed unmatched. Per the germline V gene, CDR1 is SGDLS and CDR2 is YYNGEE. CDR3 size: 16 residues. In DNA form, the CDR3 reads TGTGCCAGCAGCCTAACCGGACAGGGGAACACCGGGGAGCTGTTTTTT. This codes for CASSLTGQGNTGELFF. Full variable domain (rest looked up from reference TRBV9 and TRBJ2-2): DSGVTQTPKHLITATGQRVTLRCSPRSGDLSVYWYQQSLDQGLQFLIQYYNGEERAKGNILERFSAQQFPDLHSELNLSSLELGDSALYFCASSLTGQGNTGELFFGEGSRLTVL.

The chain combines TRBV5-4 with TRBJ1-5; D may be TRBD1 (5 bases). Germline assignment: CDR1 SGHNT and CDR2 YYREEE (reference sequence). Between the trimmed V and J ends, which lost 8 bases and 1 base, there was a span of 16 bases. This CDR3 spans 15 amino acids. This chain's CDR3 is CARSGGTVSNQPQHF. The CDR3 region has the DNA TGTGCCAGGTCCGGGGGGACTGTAAGCAATCAGCCCCAGCATTTT.

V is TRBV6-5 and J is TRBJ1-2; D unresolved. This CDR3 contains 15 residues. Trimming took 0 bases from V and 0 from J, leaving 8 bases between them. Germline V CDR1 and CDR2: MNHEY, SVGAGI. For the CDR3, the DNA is TGTGCCAGCAGTTACTCCCCGGGAACTAACTATGGCTACACCTTC. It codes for CASSYSPGTNYGYTF.